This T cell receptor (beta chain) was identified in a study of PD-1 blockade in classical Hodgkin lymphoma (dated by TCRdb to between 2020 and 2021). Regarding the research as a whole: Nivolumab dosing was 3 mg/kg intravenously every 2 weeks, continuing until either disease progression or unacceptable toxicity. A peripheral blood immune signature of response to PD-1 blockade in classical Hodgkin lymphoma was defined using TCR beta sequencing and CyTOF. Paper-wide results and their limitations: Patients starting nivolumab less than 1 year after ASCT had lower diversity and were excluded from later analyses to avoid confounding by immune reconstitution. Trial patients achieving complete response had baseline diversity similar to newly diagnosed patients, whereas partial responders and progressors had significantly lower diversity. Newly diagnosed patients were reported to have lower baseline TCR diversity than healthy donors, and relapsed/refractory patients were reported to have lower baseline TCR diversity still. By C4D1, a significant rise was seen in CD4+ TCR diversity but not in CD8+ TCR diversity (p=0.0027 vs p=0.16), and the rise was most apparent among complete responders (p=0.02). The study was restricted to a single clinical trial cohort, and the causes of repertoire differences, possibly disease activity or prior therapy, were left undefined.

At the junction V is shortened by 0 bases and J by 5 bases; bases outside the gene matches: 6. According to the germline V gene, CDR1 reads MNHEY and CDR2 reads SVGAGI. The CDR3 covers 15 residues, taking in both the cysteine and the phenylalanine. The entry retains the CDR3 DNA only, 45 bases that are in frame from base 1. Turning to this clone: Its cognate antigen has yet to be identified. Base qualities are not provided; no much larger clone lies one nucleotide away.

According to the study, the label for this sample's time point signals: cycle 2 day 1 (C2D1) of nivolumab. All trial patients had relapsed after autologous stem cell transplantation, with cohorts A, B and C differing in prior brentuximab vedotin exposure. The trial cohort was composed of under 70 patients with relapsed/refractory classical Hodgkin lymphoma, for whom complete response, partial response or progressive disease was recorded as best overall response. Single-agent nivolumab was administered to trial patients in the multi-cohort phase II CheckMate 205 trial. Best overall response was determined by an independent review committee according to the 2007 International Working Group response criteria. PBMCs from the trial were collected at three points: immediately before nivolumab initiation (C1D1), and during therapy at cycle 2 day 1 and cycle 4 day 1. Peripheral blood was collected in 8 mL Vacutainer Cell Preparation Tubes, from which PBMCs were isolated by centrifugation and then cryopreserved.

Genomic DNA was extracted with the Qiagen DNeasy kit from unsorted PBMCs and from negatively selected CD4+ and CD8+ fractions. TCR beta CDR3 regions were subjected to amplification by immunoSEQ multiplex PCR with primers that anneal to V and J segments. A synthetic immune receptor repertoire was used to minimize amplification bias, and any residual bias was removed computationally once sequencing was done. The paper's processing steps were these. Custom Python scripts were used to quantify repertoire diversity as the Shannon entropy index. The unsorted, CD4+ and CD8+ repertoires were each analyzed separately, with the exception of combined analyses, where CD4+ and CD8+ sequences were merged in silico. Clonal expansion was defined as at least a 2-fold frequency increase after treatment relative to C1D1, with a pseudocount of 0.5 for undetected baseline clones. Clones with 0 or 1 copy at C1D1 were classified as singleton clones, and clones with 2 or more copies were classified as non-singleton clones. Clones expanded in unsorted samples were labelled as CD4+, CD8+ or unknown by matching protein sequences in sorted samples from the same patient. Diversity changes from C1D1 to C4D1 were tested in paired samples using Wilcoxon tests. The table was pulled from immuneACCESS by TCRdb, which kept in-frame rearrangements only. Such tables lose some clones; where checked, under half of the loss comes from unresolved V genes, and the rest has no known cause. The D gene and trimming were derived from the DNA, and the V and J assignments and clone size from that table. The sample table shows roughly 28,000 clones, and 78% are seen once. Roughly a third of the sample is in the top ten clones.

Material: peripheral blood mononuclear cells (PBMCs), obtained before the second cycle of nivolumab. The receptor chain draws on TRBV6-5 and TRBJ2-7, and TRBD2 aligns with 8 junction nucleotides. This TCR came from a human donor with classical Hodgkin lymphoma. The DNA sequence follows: TGTGCCAGCAGTTACTCTTACGGGGGGGCAAACGAGCAGTACTTC. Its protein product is CASSYSYGGANEQYF.